The 30 T cell receptor beta chains presented below share a single source sample, sequenced in a study of CD8+CD57+ T cells in acquired aplastic anemia (dated by TCRdb to 2016 to 2019). Flow cytometry had shown CD8+CD57+ cell expansion in the patients selected for sequencing. Sequencing was performed on an Illumina HiSeq 2000. Genomic DNA served as template for TCR beta VDJ combination and CDR3 sequence profiling. TCRdb reanalyzed the raw reads on its own, using fastp at Q25 for trimming and MiXCR for clone calling, and kept in-frame beta chains. CDR3 protein sequences are deduplicated, and each keeps its most common genes and DNA. This sample has hundreds of thousands of distinct CDR3 sequences in its table, and 25% to 40% of those were observed once. The ten largest account for 0.82% of the sample. Sequenced sample: sorted CD4+, CD8+, or CD8+CD57+ T cells (not recorded which) from PBMCs. The receptor source for this set is a human donor with aplastic anemia.

The chain is built from TRBV7-2 and TRBJ2-3; 10 nucleotides match TRBD2. The germline V gene encodes CDR1 SGHTA and CDR2 FQGNSA. V shed 0 bases, J shed 2 bases, and the junction held 2 bases outside the gene matches. This CDR3 is 16 amino acids long. The CDR3, as DNA: TGTGCCAGCAGCTTAGCCGGGACTAGCGCCACAGATACGCAGTATTTT. Translated, it gives CASSLAGTSATDTQYF.

The chain couples TRBV2 to TRBJ2-7; a weak D match, TRBD1 (6 bases). Trimming took 4 bases from V and 3 from J, leaving 13 bases between them. There are 14 residues in the CDR3. Germline CDR1 SNHLY, CDR2 FYNNEI. This chain's CDR3 is CASSVWDKNYEQYF. The CDR3 region has the DNA TGTGCCAGCAGTGTTTGGGACAAGAACTACGAGCAGTACTTC.

This clonotype showed up just a few times. The chain carries TRBV20-1 and TRBJ1-1, with TRBD1 matching over 10 bases. This CDR3 spans 14 amino acids. Germline values: CDR1 DFQATT, CDR2 SNEGSKA (reference sequence). Germline trimming cut 6 bases from V and 5 bases from J; bases unmatched to any gene: 9. CDR3 amino acids: CSAGRQGAGTEAFF. CDR3 bases: TGCAGTGCGGGGCGACAGGGGGCAGGGACTGAAGCTTTCTTT.

This clonotype was seen once. It may be a read error: a sequence one base away is much more abundant. This chain uses TRBV19 with TRBJ2-3; D possibly uses TRBD1 or TRBD2 (5 bases each). Germline loops: CDR1 LNHDA, CDR2 SQIVND (reference sequence). The CDR3 consists of 13 residues. CDR3 DNA sequence: TGTGCCTGTAGTGACCGGGACGCAGATACGCAGTATTTT. As protein: CACSDRDADTQYF.

Only a few counts were recorded for this clonotype. The V call is TRBV5-6, the J call TRBJ1-6; D is uncertain. CDR1 and CDR2 from the germline V gene are SGHDT and YYEEEE. V lost 5 bases and J 9 bases, leaving 12 bases between the germline ends. This CDR3 has 13 amino acids. The CDR3 region has the DNA TGTGCCAGCAGTGAGTTCCTTGGTTCACCCCTCCACTTT. Encoded protein: CASSEFLGSPLHF.

There are a few counts of this clonotype. A far larger clone differs by one base, so this is likely a read error. The chain couples TRBV19 to TRBJ1-1; D gene ambiguous. The CDR3 loop spans 13 amino acids. V was trimmed by 6 bases and J by 1 base, leaving 9 bases between them. Germline lookup yields CDR1 LNHDA and CDR2 SQIVND (reference sequence). The CDR3 DNA is TGTGCCAGTAGCCGAGCGGGGAACACTGAAGCTTTCTTT. This codes for CASSRAGNTEAFF.

This chain connects TRBV7-3 to TRBJ2-3, with 10 bases that match TRBD2. V trimming: 0 bases; J trimming: 1 base; junction bases outside the gene matches: 10. Germline V gives CDR1 SGHTA, CDR2 FQGTGA. CDR3 length: 19 residues. CDR3 residues: CASSLTSKLAGGGTDTQYF. The CDR3 region has the DNA TGTGCCAGCAGCTTAACCTCCAAATTAGCGGGAGGAGGCACAGATACGCAGTATTTT.

This clonotype was seen repeatedly, ten times or more. The gene calls are TRBV7-8 and TRBJ1-2; D unclear. CDR1 and CDR2 from the germline V gene are SGHVS and FQNEAQ. The CDR3 has 16 amino acids. The V end lost 1 base, the J end lost 3 bases, and 15 bases lay between the germline ends. The CDR3 loop reads CASSLGRSLVDYGYTF. CDR3 in DNA: TGTGCCAGCAGCTTAGGGAGGTCCCTAGTGGACTATGGCTACACCTTC.

The chain carries TRBV10-3 and TRBJ1-2; TRBD1 agrees at 7 bases. V lost 10 bases and J lost 4; bases outside the gene matches: 15. This CDR3 is 15 amino acids long. The V gene's germline CDR1 is ENHRY and CDR2 SYGVKD. This CDR3 is CASTGVDLVPYGYTF. CDR3 DNA: TGTGCCAGCACAGGGGTGGACCTGGTCCCCTATGGCTACACCTTC.

As regards this clonotype: A read error may account for a junction end that differs from germline. This chain links TRBV19 with TRBJ1-1; D is possibly TRBD1 (5 bases). Germline V gene lookup returns CDR1 LNHDA and CDR2 SQIVND (reference sequence). The CDR3 loop spans 12 amino acids. In DNA, the CDR3 is TGTGCCAGTAGTATTAGTTGGGCAGGGAGAGTCTTT. Translated, it gives CASSISWAGRVF.

This clonotype was detected many times. The rearrangement joins TRBV20-1 to TRBJ2-7; 9 bases line up with TRBD2. The CDR3 runs 14 residues. With 6 bases clipped from V and 1 base from J, the junction kept 7 bases outside the gene matches. Germline CDR1 reads DFQATT; CDR2 reads SNEGSKA (reference sequence). The chain's CDR3 is CSAAGGPSSYEQYF. CDR3 sequence (DNA): TGCAGTGCCGCGGGGGGGCCTTCTTCCTACGAGCAGTACTTC.

CDR3 in amino acids: CASSIDGWTGDDQPQHF. CDR3 nucleotide sequence: TGTGCCAGTAGTATAGATGGTTGGACAGGGGACGATCAGCCCCAGCATTTT. V gene TRBV19 combines with J gene TRBJ1-5; 9 nucleotides match TRBD1. This CDR3 spans 17 amino acids. V dropped 0 bases and J dropped 5; count of bases not matched to a gene: 8. Germline V gene data show CDR1 as LNHDA and CDR2 as SQIVND (reference sequence).

This clonotype was recorded many times. The CDR3 DNA follows: TGCAGTCCCTTCCGGGGGCCGTCCTACGAGCAGTACTTC. This translates into CSPFRGPSYEQYF. This chain links TRBV20-1 with TRBJ2-7; D is possibly TRBD1 or TRBD2 (6 bases each). The germline V gene encodes CDR1 DFQATT and CDR2 SNEGSKA (reference sequence). Trimming removed 8 bases at V and 1 base at J, with 15 bases between. CDR3 size: 13 residues.

Many counts were recorded for this clonotype. The rearrangement links TRBV4-1 to TRBJ2-7; D might be TRBD2 (5 bases). CDR1 and CDR2 from the germline V gene are MGHRA and YSYEKL. With 4 bases removed from V and 6 bases from J, the gap between germline ends came to 10 bases. The CDR3 has 12 residues. CDR3 amino acids: CASSPSGGEQYF. Here the CDR3 DNA reads TGCGCCAGCAGCCCGAGTGGAGGCGAGCAGTACTTC.

J is TRBJ2-1 and V is TRBV11-1; 9 bases align to TRBD2. The CDR3 extends over 17 amino acids. V was pared by 6 bases and J by 6 bases, with 15 bases of the junction left unmatched. Germline V gives CDR1 SGHAT, CDR2 FQDESV (reference sequence). CDR3 residues: CASRPPGGRVAGNEQFF. The CDR3 DNA sequence: TGTGCCAGCAGGCCGCCGGGCGGGAGGGTCGCGGGCAATGAGCAGTTCTTC. Full variable domain (missing parts from reference TRBV11-1 and TRBJ2-1): EAEVAQSPRYKITEKSQAVAFWCDPISGHATLYWYRQILGQGPELLVQFQDESVVDDSQLPKDRFSAERLKGVDSTLKIQPAELGDSAMYLCASRPPGGRVAGNEQFFGPGTRLTVL.

This clonotype occurred once. This may be a read error: a much more frequent sequence differs by one nucleotide. The chain is built from TRBV9 and TRBJ1-2; no reliable D call. The CDR3 loop spans 13 amino acids. V was clipped by 4 bases and J by 6 bases, with 13 bases between them. Per germline, CDR1 SGDLS and CDR2 YYNGEE. The CDR3 nucleotides read TGTGCCAGCAGCATGGGCCCCCCTGATGGCTACACCTTC. Its protein product is CASSMGPPDGYTF.

The sample holds many counts of this clonotype. The genes are TRBV2 and TRBJ2-5; D possibly uses TRBD1 or TRBD2 (5 bases each). CDR1 is SNHLY and CDR2 is FYNNEI in the germline V gene. V gave up 7 bases and J gave up 5 bases, with 14 bases separating them. The CDR3 extends over 13 amino acids. For the CDR3, the DNA is TGTGCCAGCACCTCTTGGGGGTCGGAGACCCAGTACTTC. Protein sequence: CASTSWGSETQYF.

On this clonotype itself: Sequence at one end of the junction differs from germline and may be a read error. The V call is TRBV10-3, the J call TRBJ2-7, with D unresolved. The CDR3 is 11 amino acids. Germline CDR1 reads ENHRY; CDR2 reads SYGVKD. CDR3 sequence (DNA): TGTGCCAGCAGTGCCCATCTCGAGCAGTACTTC. Translated, it gives CASSAHLEQYF.

This clonotype showed up many times. The V call is TRBV19, the J call TRBJ1-1, with D perhaps matching TRBD1 (6 bases). CDR1 LNHDA and CDR2 SQIVND come from the germline V gene (reference sequence). The ends were cut back, 5 bases at V and 1 base at J, with 8 bases in the middle. The CDR3 has 13 residues. As DNA, the CDR3 is TGTGCCAGTAGTGGACAGACGAACACTGAAGCTTTCTTT. Protein sequence: CASSGQTNTEAFF.

This chain connects TRBV2 to TRBJ1-1; weak D call: TRBD1 (5 bases). Trimming removed 7 bases at V and 4 bases at J, with 19 bases between. The CDR3 is 15 residues long. Germline lookup yields CDR1 SNHLY and CDR2 FYNNEI. The CDR3 sequence is CASKEGDRVGTEAFF. The DNA of the CDR3 is TGTGCCAGCAAAGAAGGGGACCGCGTGGGCACTGAAGCTTTCTTT.

The chain couples TRBV20-1 to TRBJ1-1; 9 nucleotides match TRBD1. Germline V lookup: CDR1 DFQATT, CDR2 SNEGSKA (reference sequence). The CDR3 length is 14 residues. V dropped 6 bases and J dropped 3; count of bases not matched to a gene: 8. The CDR3 is CSANGQGSDTEAFF. The CDR3 DNA reads as TGCAGTGCGAACGGACAGGGGAGTGACACTGAAGCTTTCTTT.

The V and J genes are TRBV5-4 and TRBJ1-1, with D hard to call. Trimming took off 0 bases at V and 5 bases at J, with 5 bases between the two ends. Germline values: CDR1 SGHNT, CDR2 YYREEE (reference sequence). The CDR3 is 12 residues long. The CDR3 nucleotides are TGTGCCAGCAGCTTGGAGATGACTGAAGCTTTCTTT. Its protein is CASSLEMTEAFF.

The V call is TRBV5-1, the J call TRBJ1-4, with 11 bases lining up with TRBD1. The CDR3 has 16 residues. J was trimmed by 1 base and V by 3 bases; bases with no gene match: 2. CDR1 is SGHRS and CDR2 is YFSETQ in the germline V gene. The CDR3 loop is CASSSGQGGTNEKLFF. For the CDR3, the DNA is TGCGCCAGCAGCTCGGGACAGGGGGGAACTAATGAAAAACTGTTTTTT.

To note about this clonotype: Sequence at one end of the junction differs from germline and may be a read error. The gene calls are TRBV10-1 and TRBJ2-3; D might be TRBD1 (6 bases). The germline gives CDR1 WNHNN, CDR2 SYGVQD (reference sequence). The length of the CDR3 is 16 residues. In DNA form, the CDR3 reads TGCGCCAGCAGTGAGTCGGGGGCAGCTAGCACAGATGCGCAGTATTTT. It specifies CASSESGAASTDAQYF.

V and J are TRBV5-1 and TRBJ2-7; D gene ambiguous. V dropped 7 bases and J dropped 0 bases, with 17 bases sitting between them. Germline lookup yields CDR1 SGHRS and CDR2 YFSETQ. There are 15 residues in the CDR3. The CDR3 reads CASAAGPRSSYEQYF. CDR3 DNA: TGCGCCAGCGCCGCCGGCCCGAGGAGCTCCTACGAGCAGTACTTC.

This clonotype was observed many times. The chain couples TRBV7-6 to TRBJ2-5; D is perhaps TRBD1 (5 bases). CDR1 and CDR2 from the germline V gene are SGHVS and FNYEAQ. The CDR3 totals 16 residues. The V end lost 5 bases, the J end lost 3 bases, and 19 bases lay between the germline ends. The CDR3 sequence is CASSRTAPLGEETQYF. DNA for the CDR3: TGTGCCAGCAGCAGGACGGCGCCTTTAGGGGAAGAGACCCAGTACTTC.

Many counts were recorded for this clonotype. This chain connects TRBV2 to TRBJ2-1, with 10 bases aligning to TRBD2. V was pared by 4 bases and J by 7 bases, with 1 base of the junction left unmatched. There are 13 residues in the CDR3. The germline gives CDR1 SNHLY, CDR2 FYNNEI. CDR3 bases: TGTGCCAGCAGTGGGGGACTAGCGAATGAGCAGTTCTTC. This sequence encodes CASSGGLANEQFF.

J is TRBJ1-2 and V is TRBV24-1; D possibly corresponds to TRBD1 (5 bases). CDR1 is KGHDR, CDR2 SFDVKD, per germline. V was pared by 5 bases and J by 4 bases, with 10 bases between. The CDR3 is 13 residues long. CDR3 sequence: CATSAGTTYGYTF. The CDR3 coding sequence is TGTGCCACCAGTGCCGGGACCACCTATGGCTACACCTTC.

V gene TRBV7-3 combines with J gene TRBJ2-3; 7 bases line up with TRBD1. V shed 4 bases and J 1 base; nucleotides not matched to a gene: 5. The CDR3 is 15 amino acids. Germline V gives CDR1 SGHTA, CDR2 FQGTGA. This chain's CDR3 is CASSSHQGGTDTQYF. The DNA of the CDR3 is TGTGCCAGCAGCTCGCACCAGGGGGGCACAGATACGCAGTATTTT.

The chain recombines TRBV2 with TRBJ1-1, with a weak D call TRBD1 (5 bases). Trimming took off 6 bases at V and 1 base at J, with 12 bases between the two ends. Germline CDR1 is SNHLY and CDR2 is FYNNEI. This CDR3 region has 14 residues. In DNA, the CDR3 is TGTGCCAGCAGCCAAATGGGGGGGAACACTGAAGCTTTCTTT. This sequence encodes CASSQMGGNTEAFF.